This T cell receptor beta chain appears in the sequencing data of a study of T-cell memory formation after mild COVID-19. Study results and limitations: CD4/CD8 balance held among clones contracting day 15 to 85, and later expanders leaned CD4+. Contracting CD8+ clones were enriched in EMRA, CD4+ mainly in CM and EM.

About this clonotype itself: The antigen remains undetermined.

TCR alpha and TCR beta cDNA libraries carrying sample barcodes and UMIs came from 5'RACE with constant-segment primers. Using its own MiXCR run on the 5' RACE reads, TCRdb lists one record per CDR3 protein. Of roughly 600,000 distinct CDR3 sequences in the sample, roughly 18% are singletons; the top ten hold about 12%. The sequence was collected from an adult woman who had mild COVID-19 (a few samples of this study predate the infection). Cell type and time point are not known. The sequenced material came from PBMCs or a T cell subset sorted from them (not recorded which).

The CDR3 coding sequence is TGCGCCAGCTCCGACCCAGGTGCTGAAGCTTTCTTT. This encodes CASSDPGAEAFF. This rearrangement joins TRBV5-1 to TRBJ1-1; no clear D. The germline V and J ends were trimmed by 7 bases and 6 bases, with 13 bases remaining between them. The V gene's germline CDR1 is SGHRS and CDR2 YFSETQ. This CDR3 comprises 12 residues.